What follows is one TCR beta chain and its context. The antigen it binds to is not known. No base quality information exists; no much larger clone differs at one position. TCR CDR3 regions were amplified from genomic DNA by multiplex PCR using the deep immunoSEQ assay. Extracted genomic DNA from each cell subset was spread evenly across all wells of several immunoSEQ 96-well plates, with each plate serving as a replicate. For sorted subsets, about 200 ng genomic DNA, equal to 30,000 or so T cell genomes, was loaded into each replicate PCR. Purified libraries were measured with a Qubit 3.0 fluorometer, size-checked on a Bioanalyzer 2100, and measured again with the KAPA Library Quantification kit. Every immunoSEQ 96-well plate was sequenced on a dedicated single-read 150-cycle Illumina NextSeq 550 flow cell. The authors' pipeline ran thus. Because the immunoSEQ output held only junctional sequences and lacked quality scores, the filtering could not match the filtering applied to full-length reads. Sequences were annotated with PyIR, a Python wrapper for IgBLAST v1.9, using IMGT germline references to assign V/J genes and CDR3. Reads were removed for weak V/J assignments (E-value above 1e-6), missing CDR3, stop codons, out-of-frame junctions, or ambiguous translated residues. V3J clonotypes were defined as sequences sharing an identical inferred V gene, J gene, and CDR3 amino acid sequence. To compute the percentage overlap between repertoires, the number of shared unique clonotypes was divided by the size of the smaller repertoire. Repertoire richness was assessed with RTK rarefaction, the Chao1 estimator, and Recon v2.1 estimates of unobserved clonotypes. Generation probabilities were computed with OLGA for all TCRbeta clonotypes obtained by the gDNA method from a handful of donors. As stored in TCRdb, this immuneACCESS dataset retains in-frame rearrangements with V and J assigned. A fraction of the clones does not appear; measured against another copy, unresolved V genes explain less than half of the discrepancy, and the remainder lacks a known reason. The DNA gave D and trimming, while V, J and clone size come from that table. The table for this sample lists nearly 1 million clones; approximately 80% of them were counted only once. The ten largest clones capture approximately 1.5% of the sample.

This entry is derived from a study of shared clonotypes between healthy human individuals (dated by TCRdb to 2018 to 2020). For the wider study: A couple of women and three men aged 18 to 49 years were included in the cohort. For each donor, CD4 naive and CD4 memory were each run on three plates, CD8 naive on two plates, and CD8 memory on one plate. Blood TCR repertoires of several healthy adults were deeply sequenced to estimate repertoire size and the extent of clonotype sharing between individuals. Different laboratories and diverse techniques were used to prepare libraries and sequence TCR repertoires, to increase sequencing depth and limit assay-specific biases. Between about 0.8 and 9 billion PBMCs per donor were obtained by leukapheresis. Overall study results and their limits: Larger estimated clonotype richness was generally found for naive subsets than for memory subsets. Sampling was restricted to blood, and TCR repertoires in tissues likely differ from the TCR repertoires found in blood. Based on pairwise subsampling, the degree of clonotype sharing among donors was expected to be affected by sequencing depth. Because the study included only a small number of donors, the genetic and exposure-history diversity represented was limited. Sharing across a few donors was observed for approximately 5% of naive CD4, 3% to 3.5% of naive CD8, roughly 2.3% of memory CD4, and over 0.3% of memory CD8 clonotypes. Compared with non-shared clonotypes, the clonotypes found in all four sorted-subset donors had higher generation probabilities. Even with the large sequencing depth, rarefaction of the sorted-subset datasets indicated that sequencing was incomplete.

Donors were healthy HIV-negative adults with no recently reported acute infections or vaccinations. Every donor was a Caucasian adult living in Nashville, Tennessee, USA. CD4+ T cells were enriched by magnetic negative selection, after which naive cells were positively selected on CD45RA and the negative fraction was taken as the memory subset. Blood was obtained by leukapheresis, after which PBMCs were separated by Ficoll-Histopaque density gradient centrifugation and cryopreserved in liquid nitrogen vapor phase. Analytical flow cytometry was used to check the purity and quantity of every magnetically sorted T cell population. From each sorted fraction, genomic DNA was isolated and quantified by UV absorbance on a Nanodrop 2000c. The sequence was collected from a man aged 18-30 years in good health. Material for sequencing was memory CD4+ T cells sorted from blood. The label giving this sample's cell subset or site can be read as: CD45RA-negative fraction.

The DNA sequence is as follows: TGTGCCAGCAGTTACTCCGGGAAGCAGTACTTC. Translated, this is CASSYSGKQYF. The chain is made from TRBV6-5 and TRBJ2-7; TRBD2 is a weak D gene call, 5 bases matching. V loses 0 bases of germline sequence and J loses 8 bases, and the interval between the two ends is 5 bases. Looking up the germline V gene yields CDR1 MNHEY and CDR2 SVGAGI. The CDR3 numbers 11 residues from cysteine through phenylalanine. Solely the CDR3 DNA is kept, with 33 bases framed from the first base.